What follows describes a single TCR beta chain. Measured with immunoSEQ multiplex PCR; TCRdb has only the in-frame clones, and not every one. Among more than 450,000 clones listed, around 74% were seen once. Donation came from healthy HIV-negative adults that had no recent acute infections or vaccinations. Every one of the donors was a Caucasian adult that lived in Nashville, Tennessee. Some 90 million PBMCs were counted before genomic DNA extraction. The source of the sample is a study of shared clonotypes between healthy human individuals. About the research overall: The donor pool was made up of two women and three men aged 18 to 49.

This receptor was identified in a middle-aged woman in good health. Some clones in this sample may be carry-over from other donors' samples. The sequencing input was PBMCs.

CDR3: CASSLDGSPYNEQFF. For the CDR3, the DNA is TGTGCCAGCAGCTTGGATGGGTCCCCATACAATGAGCAGTTCTTC. The rearrangement joins TRBV5-4 to TRBJ2-1; D gene unclear. The CDR3 length is 15 residues. Germline values: CDR1 SGHNT, CDR2 YYREEE (reference sequence). The V gene lost 0 bases and the J gene lost 4 bases, with 11 bases spanning the gap.